The source of this TCR beta chain is a study of cytomegalovirus exposure and HLA in healthy donors. Overall study findings and caveats: Confirmation in vitro established that three CMV-associated chains were specific for CMV antigens. Likely technical artifact: a cluster of highly shared sequence variants. Per published accounts, TCR beta sequences correctly predicted the HLA-A and HLA-B alleles of most subjects.

Note on this clone: Its antigen remains unidentified.

Between the trimmed V and J ends, which lost 6 bases and 8 bases, there was a span of 20 bases. The V gene's germline CDR1 is KGHSH and CDR2 LQKENI. The CDR3 loop spans 15 amino acids. With 60 Vbeta and 13 Jbeta primers, the PCR was carried out. Generated by immunoSEQ multiplex PCR, the TCRdb table keeps only in-frame clones and is missing some. This sample has 150,000 or so clones; approximately 78% occur once, and the top ten carry less than 3.5%. The chain joins TRBV18 to TRBJ2-1; tentative D call: TRBD2 (7 bases). The clonotype comes from a man in his forties in good health and CMV-seropositive. Sequencing was carried out using PBMCs. The CDR3 nucleotides are TGTGCCAGCTCCGCGGCGGGGGCGTCGCTGGATGAGCAGTTCTTC. This encodes CASSAAGASLDEQFF.